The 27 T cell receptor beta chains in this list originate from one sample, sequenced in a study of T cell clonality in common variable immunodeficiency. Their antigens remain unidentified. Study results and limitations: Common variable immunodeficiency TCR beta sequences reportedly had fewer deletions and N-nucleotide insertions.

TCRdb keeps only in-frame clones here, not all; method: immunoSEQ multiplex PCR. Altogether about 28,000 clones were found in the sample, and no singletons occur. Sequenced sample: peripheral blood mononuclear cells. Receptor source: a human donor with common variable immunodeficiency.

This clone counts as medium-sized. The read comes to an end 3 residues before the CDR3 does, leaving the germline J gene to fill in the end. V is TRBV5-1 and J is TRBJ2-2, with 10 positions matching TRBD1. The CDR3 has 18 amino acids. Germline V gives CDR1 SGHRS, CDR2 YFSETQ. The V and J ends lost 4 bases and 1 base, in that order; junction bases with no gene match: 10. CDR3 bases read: TGCGCCAGCAGCCGGACAGGGGGTTCGAACCTGAACACCGGGGAG. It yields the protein CASSRTGGSNLNTGE. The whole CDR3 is CASSRTGGSNLNTGELFF.

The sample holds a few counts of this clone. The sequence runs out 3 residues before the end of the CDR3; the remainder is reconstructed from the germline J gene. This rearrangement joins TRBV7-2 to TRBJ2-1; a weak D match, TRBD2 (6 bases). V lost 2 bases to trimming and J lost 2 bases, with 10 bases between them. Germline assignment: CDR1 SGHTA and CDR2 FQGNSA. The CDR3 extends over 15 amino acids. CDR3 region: CASSLLALTYNEQFF. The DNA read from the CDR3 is TGTGCCAGCAGCTTACTAGCGTTGACCTACAATGAG.

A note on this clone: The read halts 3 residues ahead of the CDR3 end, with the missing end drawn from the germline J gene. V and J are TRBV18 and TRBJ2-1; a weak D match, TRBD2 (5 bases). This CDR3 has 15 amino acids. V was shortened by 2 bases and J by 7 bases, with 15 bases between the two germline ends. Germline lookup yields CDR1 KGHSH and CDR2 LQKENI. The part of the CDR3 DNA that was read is TGTGCCAGCTCACCAACGGTAGCGTCAATAAATGAG. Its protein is CASSPTVASINE. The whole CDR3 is CASSPTVASINEQFF. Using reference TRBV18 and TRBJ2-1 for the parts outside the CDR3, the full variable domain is NAGVMQNPRHLVRRRGQEARLRCSPMKGHSHVYWYRQLPEEGLKFMVYLQKENIIDESGMPKERFSAEFPKEGPSILRIQQVVRGDSAAYFCASSPTVASINEQFFGPGTRLTVL.

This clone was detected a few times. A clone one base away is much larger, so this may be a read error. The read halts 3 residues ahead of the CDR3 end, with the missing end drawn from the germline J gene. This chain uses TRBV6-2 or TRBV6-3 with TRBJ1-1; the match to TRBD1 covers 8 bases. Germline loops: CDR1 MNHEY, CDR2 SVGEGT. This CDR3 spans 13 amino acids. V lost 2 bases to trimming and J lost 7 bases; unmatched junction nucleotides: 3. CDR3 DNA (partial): TGTGCCAGCAGTTACGACAGGGGAGGTGAA. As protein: CASSYDRGGE. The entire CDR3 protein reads CASSYDRGGEAFF.

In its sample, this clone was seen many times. The CDR3 sequence is CASSFSPGGNSPLHF. The sequenced CDR3 bases are TGTGCCAGCAGCTTCTCTCCAGGGGGTAATTCACCC. This chain joins TRBV5-5 and TRBJ1-6; 7 bases map to TRBD1. The CDR3 end is not reached by the read, which stops 3 residues before it; the germline J gene fills it in. Per germline, CDR1 SGHKS and CDR2 YYEKEE (reference sequence). This CDR3 is 15 amino acids long. V shed 2 bases, J shed 6 bases, and the junction held 5 bases outside the gene matches. Full variable domain (rest looked up from reference TRBV5-5 and TRBJ1-6): DAGVTQSPTHLIKTRGQQVTLRCSPISGHKSVSWYQQVLGQGPQFIFQYYEKEERGRGNFPDRFSARQFPNYSSELNVNALLLGDSALYLCASSFSPGGNSPLHFGNGTRLTVT.

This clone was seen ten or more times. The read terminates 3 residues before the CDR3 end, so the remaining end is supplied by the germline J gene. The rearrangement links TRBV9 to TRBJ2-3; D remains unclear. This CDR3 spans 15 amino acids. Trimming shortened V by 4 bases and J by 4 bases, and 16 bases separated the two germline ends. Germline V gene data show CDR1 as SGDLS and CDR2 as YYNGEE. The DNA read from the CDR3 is TGTGCCAGCAGCATAGGTGACATATTCGCAGATACG. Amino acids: CASSIGDIFADT. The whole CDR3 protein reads CASSIGDIFADTQYF.

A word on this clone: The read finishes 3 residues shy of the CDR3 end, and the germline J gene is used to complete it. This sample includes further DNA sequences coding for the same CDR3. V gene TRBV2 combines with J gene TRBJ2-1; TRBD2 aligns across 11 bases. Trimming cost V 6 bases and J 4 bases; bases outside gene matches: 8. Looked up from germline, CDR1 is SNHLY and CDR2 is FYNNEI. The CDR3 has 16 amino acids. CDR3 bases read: TGTGCCAGCAGCGACACTAGCGGGGGTTGGTACAATGAG. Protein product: CASSDTSGGWYNE. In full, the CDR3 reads CASSDTSGGWYNEQFF.

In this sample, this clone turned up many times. The CDR3 loop is CASSSGQGYGEQYF. The CDR3 DNA, read in part, is TGCGCCAGCAGCTCGGGACAGGGGTATGGCGAG. The rearrangement uses TRBV5-1 and TRBJ2-7; TRBD1 aligns across 10 bases. The read stops 3 residues short of the end of the CDR3; the missing end is completed from the germline J gene. This CDR3 contains 14 residues. Germline V gene data show CDR1 as SGHRS and CDR2 as YFSETQ. The J segment lost 6 bases and the V segment lost 3 bases, leaving 6 bases of the junction unmatched.

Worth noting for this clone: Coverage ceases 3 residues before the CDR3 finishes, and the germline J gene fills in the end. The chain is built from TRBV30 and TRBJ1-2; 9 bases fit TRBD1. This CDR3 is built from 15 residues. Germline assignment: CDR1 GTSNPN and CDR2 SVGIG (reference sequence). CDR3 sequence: CACKKGDRAEGGYTF. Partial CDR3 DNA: TGTGCCTGCAAAAAGGGGGACAGGGCGGAAGGCGGC.

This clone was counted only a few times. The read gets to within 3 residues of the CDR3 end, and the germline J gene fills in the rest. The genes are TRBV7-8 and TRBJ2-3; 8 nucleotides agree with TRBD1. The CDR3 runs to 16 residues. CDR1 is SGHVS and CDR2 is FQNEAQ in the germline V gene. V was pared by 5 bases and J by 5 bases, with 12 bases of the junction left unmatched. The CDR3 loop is CASSPIGQGSVDTQYF. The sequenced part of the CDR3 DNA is TGTGCCAGCAGCCCCATCGGACAGGGTTCAGTAGATACG.

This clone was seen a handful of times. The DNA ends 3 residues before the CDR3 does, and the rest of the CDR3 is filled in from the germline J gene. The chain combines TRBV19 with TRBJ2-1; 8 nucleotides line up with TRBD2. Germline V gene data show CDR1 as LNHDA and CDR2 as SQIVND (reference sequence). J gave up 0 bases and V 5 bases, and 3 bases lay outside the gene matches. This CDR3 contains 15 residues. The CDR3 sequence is CASSRGGLSYNEQFF. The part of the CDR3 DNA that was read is TGTGCCAGTAGTCGGGGGGGCCTCTCCTACAATGAG.

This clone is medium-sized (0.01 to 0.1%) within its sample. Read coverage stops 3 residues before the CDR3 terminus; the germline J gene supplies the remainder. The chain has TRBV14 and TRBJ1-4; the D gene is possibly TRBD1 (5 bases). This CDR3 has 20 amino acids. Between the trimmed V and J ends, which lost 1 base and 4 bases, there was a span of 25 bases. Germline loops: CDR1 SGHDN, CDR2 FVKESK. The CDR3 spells CASSQGDSPYLWDDNEKLFF. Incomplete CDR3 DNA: TGTGCCAGCAGCCAAGGGGACTCGCCTTACCTGTGGGATGATAATGAAAAA.

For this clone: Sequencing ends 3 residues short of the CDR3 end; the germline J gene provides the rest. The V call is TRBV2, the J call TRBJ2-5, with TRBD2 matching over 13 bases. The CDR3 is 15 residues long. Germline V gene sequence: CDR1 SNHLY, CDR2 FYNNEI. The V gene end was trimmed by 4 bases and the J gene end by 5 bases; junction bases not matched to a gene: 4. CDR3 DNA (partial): TGTGCCAGCAGTGCACTAGCGGGGGGGTTGGAGACC. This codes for CASSALAGGLET. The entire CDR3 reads CASSALAGGLETQYF.

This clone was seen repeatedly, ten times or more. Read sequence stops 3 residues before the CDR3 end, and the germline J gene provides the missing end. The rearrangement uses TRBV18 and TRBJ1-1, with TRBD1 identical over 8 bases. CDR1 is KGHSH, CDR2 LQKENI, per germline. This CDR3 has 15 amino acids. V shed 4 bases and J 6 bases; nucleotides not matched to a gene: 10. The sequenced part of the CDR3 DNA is TGTGCCAGCTCACTGCCCTGGACAGGGTCATCTGAA. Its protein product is CASSLPWTGSSE. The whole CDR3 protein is CASSLPWTGSSEAFF.

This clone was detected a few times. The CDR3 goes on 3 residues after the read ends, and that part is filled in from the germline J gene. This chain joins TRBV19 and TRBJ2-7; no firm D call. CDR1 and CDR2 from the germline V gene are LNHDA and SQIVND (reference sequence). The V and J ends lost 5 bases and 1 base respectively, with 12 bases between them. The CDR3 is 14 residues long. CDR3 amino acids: CASSFYSSSYEQYF. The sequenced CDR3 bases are TGTGCCAGTAGTTTTTACAGTTCTTCCTACGAG.

This CDR3 reads CASSFGGDNSPLHF. The CDR3 bases that were read are TGCGCCAGCAGCTTCGGCGGGGATAATTCACCC. V usage is TRBV5-1 and J usage is TRBJ1-6; D not certain. The read terminates 3 residues ahead of where the CDR3 ends, so the germline J gene completes it. Germline lookup yields CDR1 SGHRS and CDR2 YFSETQ. Trimming left V 2 bases short and J 5 bases short, with 8 bases between. This CDR3 contains 14 residues.

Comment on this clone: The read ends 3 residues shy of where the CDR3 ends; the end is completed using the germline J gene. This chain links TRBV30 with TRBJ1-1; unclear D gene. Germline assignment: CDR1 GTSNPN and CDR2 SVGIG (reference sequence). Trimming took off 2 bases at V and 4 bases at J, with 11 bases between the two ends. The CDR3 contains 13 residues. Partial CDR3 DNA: TGTGCCTGGAGTTCCCAGGCTGGCACTGAA. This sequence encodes CAWSSQAGTE. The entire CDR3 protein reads CAWSSQAGTEAFF.

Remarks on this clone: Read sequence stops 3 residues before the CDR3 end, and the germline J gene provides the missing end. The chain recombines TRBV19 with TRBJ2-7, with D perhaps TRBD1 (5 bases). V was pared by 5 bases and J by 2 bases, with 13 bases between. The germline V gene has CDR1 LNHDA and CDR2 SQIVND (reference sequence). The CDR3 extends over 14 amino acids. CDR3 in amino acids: CASSPLSRAYEQYF. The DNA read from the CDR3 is TGTGCCAGTAGTCCTCTTAGCAGGGCCTACGAG.

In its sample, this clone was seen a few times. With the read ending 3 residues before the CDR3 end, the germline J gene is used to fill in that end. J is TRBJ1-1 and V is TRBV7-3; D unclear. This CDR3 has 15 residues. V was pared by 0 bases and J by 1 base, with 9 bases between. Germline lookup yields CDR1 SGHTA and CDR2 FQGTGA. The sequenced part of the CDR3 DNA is TGTGCCAGCAGCTTAACAGGGCGGGCGAACACTGAA. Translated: CASSLTGRANTE. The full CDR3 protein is CASSLTGRANTEAFF. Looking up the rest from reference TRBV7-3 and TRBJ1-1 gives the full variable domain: GAGVSQTPSNKVTEKGKYVELRCDPISGHTALYWYRQSLGQGPEFLIYFQGTGAADDSGLPNDRFFAVRPEGSVSTLKIQRTERGDSAVYLCASSLTGRANTEAFFGQGTRLTVV.

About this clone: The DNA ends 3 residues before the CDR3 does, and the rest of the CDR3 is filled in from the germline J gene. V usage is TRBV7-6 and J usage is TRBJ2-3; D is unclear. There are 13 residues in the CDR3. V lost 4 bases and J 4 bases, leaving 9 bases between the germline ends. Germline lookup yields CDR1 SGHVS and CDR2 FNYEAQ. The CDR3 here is CASSSLVADTQYF. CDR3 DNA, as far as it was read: TGTGCCAGCAGCTCGCTAGTGGCAGATACG.

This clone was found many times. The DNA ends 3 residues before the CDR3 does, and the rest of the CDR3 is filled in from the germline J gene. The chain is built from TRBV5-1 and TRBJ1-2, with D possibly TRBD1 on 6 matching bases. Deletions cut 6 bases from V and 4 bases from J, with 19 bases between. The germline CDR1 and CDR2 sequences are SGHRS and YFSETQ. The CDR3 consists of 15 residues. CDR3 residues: CASKTGDHITYGYTF. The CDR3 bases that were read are TGCGCCAGCAAGACAGGAGACCACATCACCTATGGC. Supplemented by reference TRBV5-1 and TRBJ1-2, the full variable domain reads KAGVTQTPRYLIKTRGQQVTLSCSPISGHRSVSWYQQTPGQGLQFLFEYFSETQRNKGNFPGRFSGRQFSNSRSEMNVSTLELGDSALYLCASKTGDHITYGYTFGSGTRLTVV.

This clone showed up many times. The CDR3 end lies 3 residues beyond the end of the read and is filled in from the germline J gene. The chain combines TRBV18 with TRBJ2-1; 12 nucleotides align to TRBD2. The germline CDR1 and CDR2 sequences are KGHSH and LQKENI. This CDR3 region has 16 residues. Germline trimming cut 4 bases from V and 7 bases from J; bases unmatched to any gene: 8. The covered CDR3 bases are TGTGCCAGCTCACGCCCTAGCGGGGGGGCCTGGAATGAG. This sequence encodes CASSRPSGGAWNE. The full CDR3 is CASSRPSGGAWNEQFF.

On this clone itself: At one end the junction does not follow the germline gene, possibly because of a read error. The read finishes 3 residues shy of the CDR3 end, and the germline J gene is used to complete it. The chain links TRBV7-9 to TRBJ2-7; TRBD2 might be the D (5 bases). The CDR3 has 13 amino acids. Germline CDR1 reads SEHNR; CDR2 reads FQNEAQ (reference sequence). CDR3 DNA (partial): TGTCCCAGCAGCCCGCCACTAGCCTACGAG. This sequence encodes CPSSPPLAYE. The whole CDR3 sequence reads CPSSPPLAYEQYF.

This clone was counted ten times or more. The chain's CDR3 is CSAPQSSYNSPLHF. CDR3 DNA, as far as it was read: TGCAGTGCCCCACAGAGCTCCTATAATTCACCC. V and J are TRBV20-1 and TRBJ1-6; the D is unclear. The read falls 3 residues short of the CDR3 end, and the missing part is taken from the germline J gene. This CDR3 has 14 residues. V lost 6 bases to trimming and J lost 0 bases, with 9 bases between them. Germline CDR1 and CDR2: DFQATT and SNEGSKA (reference sequence).

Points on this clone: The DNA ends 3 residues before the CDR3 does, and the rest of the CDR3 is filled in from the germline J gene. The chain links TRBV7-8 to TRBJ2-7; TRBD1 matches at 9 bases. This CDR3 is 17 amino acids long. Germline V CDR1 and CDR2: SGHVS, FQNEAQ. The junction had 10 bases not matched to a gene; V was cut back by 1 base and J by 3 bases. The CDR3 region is CASSLGGQGPVHYEQYF. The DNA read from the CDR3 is TGTGCCAGCAGCTTAGGGGGACAGGGTCCAGTTCACTACGAG.

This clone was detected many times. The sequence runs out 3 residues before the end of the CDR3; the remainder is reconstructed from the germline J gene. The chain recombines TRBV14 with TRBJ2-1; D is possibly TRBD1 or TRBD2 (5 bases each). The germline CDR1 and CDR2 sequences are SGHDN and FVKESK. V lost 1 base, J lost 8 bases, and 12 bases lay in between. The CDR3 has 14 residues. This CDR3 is CASSQAGRGDEQFF. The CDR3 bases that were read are TGTGCCAGCAGCCAAGCGGGAAGGGGAGATGAG.

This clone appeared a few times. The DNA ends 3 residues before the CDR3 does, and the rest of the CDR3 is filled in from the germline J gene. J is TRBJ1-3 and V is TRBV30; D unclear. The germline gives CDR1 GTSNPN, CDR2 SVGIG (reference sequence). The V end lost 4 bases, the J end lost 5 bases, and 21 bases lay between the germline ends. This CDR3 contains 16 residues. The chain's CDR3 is CAWTPGRVQFRNTIYF. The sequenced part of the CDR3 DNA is TGTGCCTGGACACCGGGGAGGGTTCAGTTCCGAAACACC.